This TCR beta chain was documented in a study of T-cell memory formation after mild COVID-19. The study, taken as a whole, reports: CD4+ bias marked clones expanding day 15 to 37, unlike balanced contracting clones. Detection of some responders pre-infection suggested pre-existing cross-reactive memory T cells participated. Shrinking CD4+ clones resided mostly in CM and EM, and CD8+ ones in EMRA.

Trimming left V 3 bases short and J 5 bases short, with 15 bases between. Germline V gene lookup returns CDR1 DFQATT and CDR2 SNEGSKA (reference sequence). The CDR3 totals 14 residues. As concerns this clonotype: Its cognate antigen is unknown.

The TCR alpha and TCR beta cDNA libraries, bearing sample barcodes and UMIs, were generated by 5'RACE using constant-segment primers. TCRdb redid the calling of the 5' RACE reads with MiXCR, one entry per CDR3 protein. The sample has some 310,000 distinct CDR3 sequences; 20% are singletons. V and J are TRBV20-1 and TRBJ2-3; D is unresolved. This receptor was identified in a man aged 18 to 35 who had mild COVID-19 (a few samples of this study predate the infection). Cell type and time point are not known. The sequencing sample was made of PBMCs or a T cell subset sorted from them (not recorded which). The DNA of the CDR3 is TGCAGTGCTAGCGCCTCCGTAGCCCTAGATACGCAGTATTTT. Its protein is CSASASVALDTQYF.